This T cell receptor beta chain was recovered during a study of blood T cell repertoires in COVID-19. About the study: COVID-19 samples collected from the United States, Italy and Spain covered acute and convalescent phases. T cells, B-cell-depleted T cells, or PBMCs supplied cDNA or gDNA.

The authors' processing: It was from reference gene primer amplification that nucleated cell counts were estimated. Repertoires were generated with immunoSEQ multiplex PCR, while TCRdb's copy carries only in-frame clones and drops some. Clone size and V and J calls were adopted from that table, with D and trimming inferred from the DNA. In the table there are tens of thousands of clones, 75% to 85% of which are singletons. V shed 3 bases and J 4 bases; nucleotides not matched to a gene: 8. The CDR3 contains 14 residues. Germline V CDR1 and CDR2: SQVTM, ANQGSEA. This sequence was found in a man between 65 and 85 years old who had recovered from COVID-19. The chain links TRBV29-1 to TRBJ1-1; 7 nucleotides line up with TRBD1. The sample taken for sequencing was peripheral blood. DNA of the CDR3: TGCAGCGTTGATTCGCAGGGGGGCGGCACTGAAGCTTTCTTT. This codes for CSVDSQGGGTEAFF.